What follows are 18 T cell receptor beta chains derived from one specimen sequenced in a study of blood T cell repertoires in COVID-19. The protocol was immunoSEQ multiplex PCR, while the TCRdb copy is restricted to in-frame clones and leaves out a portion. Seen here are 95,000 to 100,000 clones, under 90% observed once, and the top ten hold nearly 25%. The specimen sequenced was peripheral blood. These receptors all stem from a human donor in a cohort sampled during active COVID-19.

The CDR3: CASTGQKNTGELFF. In nucleotides, the CDR3 is TGCGCCAGCACAGGACAGAAGAACACCGGGGAGCTGTTTTTT. V usage is TRBV10-1 and J usage is TRBJ2-2; possible D gene TRBD1, 6 bases. The CDR3 runs 14 residues. CDR1 and CDR2 from the germline V gene are WNHNN and SYGVQD (reference sequence). The V gene lost 7 bases and the J gene lost 1 base, with 10 bases spanning the gap.

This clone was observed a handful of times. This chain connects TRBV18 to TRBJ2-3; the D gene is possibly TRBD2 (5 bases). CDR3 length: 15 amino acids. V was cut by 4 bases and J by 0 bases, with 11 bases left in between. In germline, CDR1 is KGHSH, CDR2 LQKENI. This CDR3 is CASSLLGLSTDTQYF. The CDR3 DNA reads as TGTGCCAGCTCACTCCTTGGACTTAGCACAGATACGCAGTATTTT.

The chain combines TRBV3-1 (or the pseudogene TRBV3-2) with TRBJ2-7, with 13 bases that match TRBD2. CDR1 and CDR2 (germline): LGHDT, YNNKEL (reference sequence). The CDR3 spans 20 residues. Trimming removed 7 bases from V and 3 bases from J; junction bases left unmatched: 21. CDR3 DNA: TGTGCCAGCACCCTCTCATCCTTGACTAGCGGGAGGTCTGGGCTCTACGAGCAGTACTTC. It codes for CASTLSSLTSGRSGLYEQYF.

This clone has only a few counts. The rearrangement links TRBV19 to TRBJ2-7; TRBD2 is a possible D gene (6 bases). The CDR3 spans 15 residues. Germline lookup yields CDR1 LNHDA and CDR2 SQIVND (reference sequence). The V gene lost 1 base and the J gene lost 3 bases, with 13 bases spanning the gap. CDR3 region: CASSIGEEGFYEQYF. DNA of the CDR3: TGTGCCAGTAGTATAGGGGAGGAGGGTTTCTACGAGCAGTACTTC.

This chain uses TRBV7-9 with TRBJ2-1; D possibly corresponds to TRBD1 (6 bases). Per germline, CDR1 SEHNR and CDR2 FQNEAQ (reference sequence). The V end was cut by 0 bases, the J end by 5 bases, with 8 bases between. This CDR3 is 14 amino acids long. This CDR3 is CASSLAGANNEQFF. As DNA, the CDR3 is TGTGCCAGCAGCTTAGCGGGGGCCAACAATGAGCAGTTCTTC. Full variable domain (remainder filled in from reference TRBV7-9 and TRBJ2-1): DTGVSQNPRHKITKRGQNVTFRCDPISEHNRLYWYRQTLGQGPEFLTYFQNEAQLEKSRLLSDRFSAERPKGSFSTLEIQRTEQGDSAMYLCASSLAGANNEQFFGPGTRLTVL.

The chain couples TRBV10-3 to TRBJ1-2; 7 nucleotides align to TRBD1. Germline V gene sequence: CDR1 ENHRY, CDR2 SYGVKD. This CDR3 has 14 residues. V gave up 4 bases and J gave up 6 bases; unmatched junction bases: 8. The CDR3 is CAISAQRQGDGYTF. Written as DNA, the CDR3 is TGTGCCATCAGTGCTCAGAGACAGGGTGATGGCTACACCTTC.

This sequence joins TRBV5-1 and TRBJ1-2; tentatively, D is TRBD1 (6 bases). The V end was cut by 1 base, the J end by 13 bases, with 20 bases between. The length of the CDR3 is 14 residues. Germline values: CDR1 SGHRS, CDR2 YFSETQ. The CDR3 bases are TGCGCCAGCAGCTTGTTACAGGGCCCGGAAAGCTCCACCTTC. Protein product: CASSLLQGPESSTF. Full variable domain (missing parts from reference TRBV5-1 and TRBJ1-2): KAGVTQTPRYLIKTRGQQVTLSCSPISGHRSVSWYQQTPGQGLQFLFEYFSETQRNKGNFPGRFSGRQFSNSRSEMNVSTLELGDSALYLCASSLLQGPESSTFGSGTRLTVV.

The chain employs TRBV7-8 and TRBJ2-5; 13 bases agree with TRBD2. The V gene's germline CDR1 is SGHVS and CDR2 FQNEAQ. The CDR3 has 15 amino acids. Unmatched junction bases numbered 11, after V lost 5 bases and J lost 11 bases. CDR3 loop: CASSPLTSGGADQYF. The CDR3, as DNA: TGTGCCAGCAGCCCACTAACTAGCGGGGGGGCGGATCAGTACTTC.

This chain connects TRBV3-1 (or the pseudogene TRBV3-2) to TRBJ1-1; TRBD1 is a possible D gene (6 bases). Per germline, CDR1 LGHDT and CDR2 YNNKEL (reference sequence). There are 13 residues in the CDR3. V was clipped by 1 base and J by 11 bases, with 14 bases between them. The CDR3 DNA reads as TGTGCCAGCAGCCAAGTACAGGGTGGGTCGGCTTTCTTT. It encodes CASSQVQGGSAFF.

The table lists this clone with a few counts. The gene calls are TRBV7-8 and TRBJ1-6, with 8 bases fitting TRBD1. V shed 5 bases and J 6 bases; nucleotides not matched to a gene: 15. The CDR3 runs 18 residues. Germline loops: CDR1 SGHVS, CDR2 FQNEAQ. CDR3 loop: CASSRSFAGGAGNSPLHF. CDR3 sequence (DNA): TGTGCCAGCAGCCGAAGTTTTGCAGGGGGCGCAGGTAATTCACCCCTCCACTTT.

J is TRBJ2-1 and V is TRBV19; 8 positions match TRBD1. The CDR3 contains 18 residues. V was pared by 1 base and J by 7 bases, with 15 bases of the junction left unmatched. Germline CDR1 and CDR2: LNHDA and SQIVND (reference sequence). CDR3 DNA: TGTGCCAGTAGTATAGCGGGTGGAGCAGGGGGCTTAAAGAATGAGCAGTTCTTC. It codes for CASSIAGGAGGLKNEQFF.

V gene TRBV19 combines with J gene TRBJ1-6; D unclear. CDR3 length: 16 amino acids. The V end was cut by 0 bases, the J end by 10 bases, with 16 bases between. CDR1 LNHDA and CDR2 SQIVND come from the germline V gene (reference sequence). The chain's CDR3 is CASSIDLGVLGSPLHF. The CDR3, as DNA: TGTGCCAGTAGTATAGATCTCGGGGTCTTGGGATCACCCCTCCACTTT.

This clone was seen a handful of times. The CDR3 loop is CASSIGSGFSYEQYF. The CDR3, as DNA: TGTGCCAGTAGTATAGGTAGCGGTTTCTCCTACGAGCAGTACTTC. The rearrangement joins TRBV19 to TRBJ2-7; D is possibly TRBD2 (6 bases). Trimming pared 1 base from V and 0 bases from J, leaving 10 bases between. This CDR3 contains 15 residues. CDR1 is LNHDA, CDR2 SQIVND, per germline (reference sequence).

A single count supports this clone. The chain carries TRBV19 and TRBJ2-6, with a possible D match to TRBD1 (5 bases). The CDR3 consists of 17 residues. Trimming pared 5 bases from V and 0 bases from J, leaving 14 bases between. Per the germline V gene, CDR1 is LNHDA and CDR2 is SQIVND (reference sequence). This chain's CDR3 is CASSAWTYSSGANVLTF. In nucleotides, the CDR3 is TGTGCCAGTAGTGCGTGGACATATAGCTCTGGGGCCAACGTCCTGACTTTC.

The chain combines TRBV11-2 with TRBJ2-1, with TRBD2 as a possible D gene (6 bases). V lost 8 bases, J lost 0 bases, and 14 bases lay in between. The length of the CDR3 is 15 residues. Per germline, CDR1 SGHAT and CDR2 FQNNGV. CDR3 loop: CASAVAVGSYNEQFF. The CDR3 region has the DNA TGTGCCAGCGCGGTAGCGGTGGGCTCCTACAATGAGCAGTTCTTC.

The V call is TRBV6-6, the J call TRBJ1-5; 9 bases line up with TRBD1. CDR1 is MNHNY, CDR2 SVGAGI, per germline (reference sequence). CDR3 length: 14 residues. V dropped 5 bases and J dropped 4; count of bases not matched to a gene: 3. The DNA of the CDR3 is TGTGCCAGCAGTCGGGACAGGGAAAATCAGCCCCAGCATTTT. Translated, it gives CASSRDRENQPQHF.

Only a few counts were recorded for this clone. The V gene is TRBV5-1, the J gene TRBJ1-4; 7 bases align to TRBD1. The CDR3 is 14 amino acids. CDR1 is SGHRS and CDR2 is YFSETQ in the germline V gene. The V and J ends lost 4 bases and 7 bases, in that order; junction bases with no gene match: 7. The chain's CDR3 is CASSGDSVGEKLFF. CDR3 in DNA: TGCGCCAGCAGCGGGGACAGTGTGGGTGAAAAACTGTTTTTT.

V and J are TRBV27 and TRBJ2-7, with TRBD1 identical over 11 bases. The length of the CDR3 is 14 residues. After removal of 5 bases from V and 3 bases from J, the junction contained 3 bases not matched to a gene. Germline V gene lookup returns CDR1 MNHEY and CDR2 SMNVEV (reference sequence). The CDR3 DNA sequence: TGTGCCAGCAGTCCCGGGACAGGGGGCTACGAGCAGTACTTC. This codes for CASSPGTGGYEQYF.